This record looks at one T cell receptor (beta chain) sequence and its context. The antigen remains unidentified. The PCR contained 60 Vbeta and 13 Jbeta primers. The protocol was immunoSEQ multiplex PCR, while the TCRdb copy is restricted to in-frame clones and leaves out a portion. The sample has about 130,000 clones; around 70% are singletons. The data originate from a study of cytomegalovirus exposure and HLA in healthy donors. Study in general: Most genotyped donors, approximately 81% of fewer than 400, had Caucasian-associated genetic ancestry.

Donors in the study were healthy people who gave bone marrow. Study conclusions and caveats: According to an earlier analysis, most TCR beta V segments yielded productive rearrangements about 90% or about 30% of the time. The presence/absence work took it that sequencing depth was about the same across donors.

CDR1 and CDR2 from the germline V gene are SEHNR and FQNEAQ (reference sequence). Trimming took off 2 bases at V and 1 base at J, with 15 bases between the two ends. This CDR3 has 16 residues. This sequence was found in a human donor in good health. The chain couples TRBV7-9 to TRBJ2-7; D is possibly TRBD1 (5 bases). Sample: PBMCs. The CDR3 DNA reads as TGTGCCAGCAGCTTAAAATCGACAGCTTTATCCTACGAGCAGTACTTC. The encoded protein is CASSLKSTALSYEQYF.